The TCR beta chain under discussion was sequenced for a study of T-cell memory formation after mild COVID-19. This clonotype occurred many times. UMIs and sample barcodes were carried by the TCR alpha and TCR beta cDNA libraries that 5'RACE produced using constant-segment primers. TCRdb re-called the 5' RACE reads through MiXCR, storing one row per CDR3 protein. The data hold 400,000 or so distinct CDR3 sequences, with around 20% observed a single time. This CDR3 region has 14 residues. The germline CDR1 and CDR2 sequences are GTSNPN and SVGIG (reference sequence). Trimming took off 1 base at V and 3 bases at J, with 11 bases between the two ends.

The TCR was taken from an adult woman who had mild COVID-19 (a few samples of this study predate the infection). Cell type and time point are not known. V usage is TRBV30 and J usage is TRBJ2-3; D might be TRBD1 (5 bases). The source material was PBMCs or a T cell subset sorted from them (not recorded which). This CDR3 reads CAWSGWGRTDTQYF. CDR3 coding DNA: TGTGCCTGGAGTGGTTGGGGCAGGACAGATACGCAGTATTTT.